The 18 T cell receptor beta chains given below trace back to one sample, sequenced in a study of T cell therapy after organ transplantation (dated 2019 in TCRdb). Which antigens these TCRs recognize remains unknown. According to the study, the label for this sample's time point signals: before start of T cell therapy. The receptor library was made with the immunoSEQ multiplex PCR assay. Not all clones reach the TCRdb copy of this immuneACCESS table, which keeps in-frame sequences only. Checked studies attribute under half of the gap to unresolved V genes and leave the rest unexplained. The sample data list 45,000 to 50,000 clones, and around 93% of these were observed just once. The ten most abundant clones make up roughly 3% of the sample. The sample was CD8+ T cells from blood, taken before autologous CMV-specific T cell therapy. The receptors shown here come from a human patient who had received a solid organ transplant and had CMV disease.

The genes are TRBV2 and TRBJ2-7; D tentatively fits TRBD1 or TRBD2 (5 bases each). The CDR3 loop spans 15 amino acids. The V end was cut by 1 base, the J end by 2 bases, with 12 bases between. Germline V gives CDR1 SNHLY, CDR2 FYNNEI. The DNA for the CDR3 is TGTGCCAGCAGTGAAGTGGGTCAGGGACCCTACGAGCAGTACTTC. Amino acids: CASSEVGQGPYEQYF.

The CDR3 nucleotides are TGTGCCAGCAGCCCGGCCGACAGGGGGTACTATAATTCACCCCTCCACTTT. Encoded protein: CASSPADRGYYNSPLHF. This chain connects TRBV9 to TRBJ1-6, with 9 positions matching TRBD1. The CDR3 has 17 residues. The V and J ends lost 4 bases and 3 bases, in that order; junction bases with no gene match: 8. From germline, CDR1 is SGDLS and CDR2 YYNGEE.

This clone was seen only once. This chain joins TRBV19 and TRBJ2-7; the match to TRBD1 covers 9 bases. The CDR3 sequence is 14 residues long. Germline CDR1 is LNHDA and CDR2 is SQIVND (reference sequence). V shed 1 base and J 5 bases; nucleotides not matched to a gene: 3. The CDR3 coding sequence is TGTGCCAGTAGTATAGGGGACAGGGTGGACGAGCAGTACTTC. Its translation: CASSIGDRVDEQYF. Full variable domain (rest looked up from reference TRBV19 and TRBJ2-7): DGGITQSPKYLFRKEGQNVTLSCEQNLNHDAMYWYRQDPGQGLRLIYYSQIVNDFQKGDIAEGYSVSREKKESFPLTVTSAQKNPTAFYLCASSIGDRVDEQYFGPGTRLTVT.

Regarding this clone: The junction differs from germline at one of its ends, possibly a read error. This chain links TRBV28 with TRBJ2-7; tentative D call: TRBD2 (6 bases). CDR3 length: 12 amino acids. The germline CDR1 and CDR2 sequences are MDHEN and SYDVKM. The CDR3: CASSFWGRSSSF. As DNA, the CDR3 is TGTGCCAGCAGTTTTTGGGGGAGGTCTAGCTCCTTC. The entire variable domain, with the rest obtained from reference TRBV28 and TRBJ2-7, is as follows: DVKVTQSSRYLVKRTGEKVFLECVQDMDHENMFWYRQDPGLGLRLIYFSYDVKMKEKGDIPEGYSVSREKKERFSLILESASTNQTSMYLCASSFWGRSSSFGPGTRLTVT.

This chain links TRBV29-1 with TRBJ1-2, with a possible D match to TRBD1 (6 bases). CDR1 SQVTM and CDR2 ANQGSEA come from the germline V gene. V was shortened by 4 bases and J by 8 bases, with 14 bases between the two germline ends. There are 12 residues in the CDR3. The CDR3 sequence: CSVVDNRDGYTF. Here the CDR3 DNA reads TGCAGCGTTGTAGACAACAGGGACGGCTACACCTTC.

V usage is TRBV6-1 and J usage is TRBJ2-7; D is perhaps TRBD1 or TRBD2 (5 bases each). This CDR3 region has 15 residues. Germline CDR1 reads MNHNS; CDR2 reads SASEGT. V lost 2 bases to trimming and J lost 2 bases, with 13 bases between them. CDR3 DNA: TGTGCCAGCAGTGAAACTACCGGGGACCCCTACGAGCAGTACTTC. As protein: CASSETTGDPYEQYF.

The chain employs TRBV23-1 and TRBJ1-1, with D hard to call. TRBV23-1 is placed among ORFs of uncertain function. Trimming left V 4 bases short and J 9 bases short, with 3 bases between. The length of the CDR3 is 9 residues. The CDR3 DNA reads TGCGCCAGCAGTCTGAAAGCTTTCTTT. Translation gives CASSLKAFF.

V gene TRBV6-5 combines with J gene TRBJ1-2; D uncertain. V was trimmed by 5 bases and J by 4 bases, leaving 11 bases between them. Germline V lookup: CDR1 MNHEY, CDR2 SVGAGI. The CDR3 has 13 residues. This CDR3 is CASSPSGIYGYTF. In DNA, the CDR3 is TGTGCCAGCAGTCCGTCGGGAATCTATGGCTACACCTTC.

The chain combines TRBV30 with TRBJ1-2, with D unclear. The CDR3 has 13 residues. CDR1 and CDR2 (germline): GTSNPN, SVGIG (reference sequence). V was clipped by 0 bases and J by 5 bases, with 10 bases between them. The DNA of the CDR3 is TGTGCCTGGAGTGTACGGGTCGGGTATGGCTACACCTTC. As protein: CAWSVRVGYGYTF.

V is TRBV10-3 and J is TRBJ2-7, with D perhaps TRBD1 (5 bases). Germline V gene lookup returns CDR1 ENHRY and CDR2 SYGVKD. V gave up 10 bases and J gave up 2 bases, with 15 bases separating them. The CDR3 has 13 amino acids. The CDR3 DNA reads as TGTGCCACCAATGAAGACAGCGCCTACGAGCAGTACTTC. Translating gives CATNEDSAYEQYF.

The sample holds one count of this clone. The CDR3, as DNA: TGTGCCAGCAGTACCAGGTTCAGCAATCAGCCCCAGCATTTT. Translated: CASSTRFSNQPQHF. This chain uses TRBV13 with TRBJ1-5; D remains ambiguous. Germline CDR1 reads PRHDT; CDR2 reads FYEKMQ (reference sequence). V was clipped by 6 bases and J by 1 base, with 10 bases between them. The CDR3 is 14 residues long.

The CDR3 DNA follows: TGTGCCAGCAGCTTTACCAGCTCCTACAATGAGCAGTTCTTC. This translates into CASSFTSSYNEQFF. The genes are TRBV5-6 and TRBJ2-1; no firm D call. Trimming took off 2 bases at V and 0 bases at J, with 6 bases between the two ends. CDR3 length: 14 amino acids. Germline CDR1 and CDR2: SGHDT and YYEEEE.

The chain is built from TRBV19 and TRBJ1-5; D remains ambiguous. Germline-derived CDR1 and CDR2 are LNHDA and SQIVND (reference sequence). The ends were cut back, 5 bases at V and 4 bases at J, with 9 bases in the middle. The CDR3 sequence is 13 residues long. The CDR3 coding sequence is TGTGCCAGTAGTTTCGGTTTGAATCAGCCCCAGCATTTT. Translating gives CASSFGLNQPQHF.

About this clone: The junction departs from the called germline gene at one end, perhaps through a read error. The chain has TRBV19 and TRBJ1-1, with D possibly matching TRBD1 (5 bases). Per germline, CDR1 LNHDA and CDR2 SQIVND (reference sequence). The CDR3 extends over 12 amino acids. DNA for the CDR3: TGTGCCAGTAGTCCAACCGGGGCCTATATCCATTTC. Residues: CASSPTGAYIHF.

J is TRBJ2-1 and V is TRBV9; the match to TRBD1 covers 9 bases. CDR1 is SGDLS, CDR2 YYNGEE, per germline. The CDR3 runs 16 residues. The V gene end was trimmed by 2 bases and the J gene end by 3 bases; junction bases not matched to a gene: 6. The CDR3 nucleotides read TGTGCCAGCAGCGTGTGGCGGGACAGGGACTACAATGAGCAGTTCTTC. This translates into CASSVWRDRDYNEQFF.

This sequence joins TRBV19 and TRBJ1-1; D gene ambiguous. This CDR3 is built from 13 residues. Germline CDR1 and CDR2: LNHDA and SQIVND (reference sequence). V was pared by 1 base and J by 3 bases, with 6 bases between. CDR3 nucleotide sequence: TGTGCCAGTAGTATAGGGTTGGACACTGAAGCTTTCTTT. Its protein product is CASSIGLDTEAFF.

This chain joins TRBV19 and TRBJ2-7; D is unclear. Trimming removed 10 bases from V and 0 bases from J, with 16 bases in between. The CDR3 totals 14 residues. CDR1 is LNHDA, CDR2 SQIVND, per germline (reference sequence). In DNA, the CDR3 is TGTGCCACCACCGTAACAGCTGACTCCTACGAGCAGTACTTC. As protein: CATTVTADSYEQYF.

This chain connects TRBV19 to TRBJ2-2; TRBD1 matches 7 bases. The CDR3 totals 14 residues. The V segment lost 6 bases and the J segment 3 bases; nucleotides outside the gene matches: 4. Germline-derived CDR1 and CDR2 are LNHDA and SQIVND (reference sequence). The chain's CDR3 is CASRPGQYTGELFF. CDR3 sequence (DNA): TGTGCCAGTAGACCGGGACAGTACACCGGGGAGCTGTTTTTT.